Following are 19 T cell receptor beta chains from one sample sequenced in a study of circulating and synovial CD4+ cells in juvenile arthritis. TCRdb's copy holds only in-frame clones and misses some; the assay was immunoSEQ multiplex PCR. The top ten clones hold less than 4% of a sample with 3,800 or so clones, approximately 84% of them seen once. The sample taken for sequencing was CD4+ T cells from synovial fluid. The receptor set was obtained from a human donor with juvenile idiopathic arthritis.

The chain employs TRBV18 and TRBJ1-2; TRBD1 matches at 8 bases. Germline assignment: CDR1 KGHSH and CDR2 LQKENI. The CDR3 covers 13 residues. V dropped 3 bases and J dropped 8; count of bases not matched to a gene: 5. CDR3 amino acids: CASSPDRVNGYTF. CDR3 coding DNA: TGTGCCAGCTCACCGGACAGGGTTAACGGCTACACCTTC.

This clone came up once. This chain connects TRBV9 to TRBJ2-3, with 13 bases aligning to TRBD2. The germline CDR1 and CDR2 sequences are SGDLS and YYNGEE. The CDR3 totals 15 residues. The V segment lost 3 bases and the J segment 3 bases; nucleotides outside the gene matches: 1. This CDR3 reads CASSALAGGTDTQYF. The CDR3 bases are TGTGCCAGCAGCGCACTAGCGGGGGGGACAGATACGCAGTATTTT.

V is TRBV6-5 and J is TRBJ2-1; 11 positions match TRBD2. CDR3 length: 15 amino acids. Germline V gene data show CDR1 as MNHEY and CDR2 as SVGAGI. The V gene end was trimmed by 5 bases and the J gene end by 10 bases; junction bases not matched to a gene: 10. The CDR3 DNA is TGTGCCAGCAGTCTCCGGACTAGCGGGTACGGGGAGCAGTTCTTC. Translating it yields CASSLRTSGYGEQFF.

The chain has TRBV4-3 and TRBJ1-1; perhaps TRBD1 as D (6 bases). V was shortened by 4 bases and J by 0 bases, with 12 bases between the two germline ends. The CDR3 totals 15 residues. Germline CDR1 LGHNA, CDR2 YSLEER. CDR3 amino acids: CASSLTGTLNTEAFF. CDR3 nucleotide sequence: TGCGCCAGCAGCCTAACCGGGACACTGAACACTGAAGCTTTCTTT.

CDR3 protein: CASSLAFTTGFSTEAFF. The DNA for the CDR3 is TGTGCCAGCAGCTTGGCCTTCACCACAGGGTTCTCCACTGAAGCTTTCTTT. This rearrangement joins TRBV5-6 to TRBJ1-1; the D gene is possibly TRBD1 (6 bases). CDR1 and CDR2 from the germline V gene are SGHDT and YYEEEE. The CDR3 is made up of 17 amino acids. The V gene lost 0 bases and the J gene lost 4 bases, with 19 bases spanning the gap.

The CDR3 region is CASSLAGGGAGELFF. As DNA, the CDR3 is TGTGCCAGCAGTCTAGCGGGGGGGGGCGCCGGGGAGCTGTTTTTT. The chain uses TRBV28 and TRBJ2-2; 12 nucleotides agree with TRBD2. Looked up from germline, CDR1 is MDHEN and CDR2 is SYDVKM. The CDR3 is 15 residues long. The V gene end was trimmed by 5 bases and the J gene end by 6 bases; junction bases not matched to a gene: 4.

This chain connects TRBV10-2 to TRBJ1-2; D perhaps matches TRBD1 (5 bases). The germline CDR1 and CDR2 sequences are WSHSY and SAAADI. Between the trimmed V and J ends, which lost 6 bases and 6 bases, there was a span of 14 bases. The CDR3 sequence is 13 residues long. The chain's CDR3 is CASRATAPDGYTF. The DNA for the CDR3 is TGCGCCAGCAGAGCGACAGCGCCGGATGGCTACACCTTC.

The CDR3 nucleotides read TGTGCCAGCGGGGCGGCCTTATCCTCCTACGAGCAGTACTTC. It codes for CASGAALSSYEQYF. The chain links TRBV18 to TRBJ2-7, with TRBD1 as a possible D gene (5 bases). The V and J ends lost 8 bases and 0 bases respectively, with 14 bases between them. This CDR3 has 14 amino acids. CDR1 is KGHSH, CDR2 LQKENI, per germline.

This clone has just one count. The chain joins TRBV5-6 to TRBJ1-2, with D possibly matching TRBD1 (5 bases). This CDR3 spans 16 amino acids. CDR1 is SGHDT and CDR2 is YYEEEE in the germline V gene. Trimming removed 2 bases from V and 8 bases from J, with 22 bases in between. In DNA, the CDR3 is TGTGCCAGCAGCTTCTCTAGGGCAGGGCCCTTTAGCGGCTACACCTTC. Translated, it gives CASSFSRAGPFSGYTF. The full variable domain, with the rest looked up from reference TRBV5-6 and TRBJ1-2, is DAGVTQSPTHLIKTRGQQVTLRCSPKSGHDTVSWYQQALGQGPQFIFQYYEEEERQRGNFPDRFSGHQFPNYSSELNVNALLLGDSALYLCASSFSRAGPFSGYTFGSGTRLTVV.

The rearrangement links TRBV28 to TRBJ2-7; 7 bases align to TRBD1. Germline assignment: CDR1 MDHEN and CDR2 SYDVKM. The CDR3 runs to 14 residues. V dropped 3 bases and J dropped 7; count of bases not matched to a gene: 9. This CDR3 reads CASSLPGTVGEQYF. The DNA for the CDR3 is TGTGCCAGCAGTTTGCCAGGGACAGTCGGGGAGCAGTACTTC.

The V and J genes are TRBV7-9 and TRBJ2-5; D is possibly TRBD1 (6 bases). The CDR3 sequence is 15 residues long. Germline assignment: CDR1 SEHNR and CDR2 FQNEAQ (reference sequence). V dropped 1 base and J dropped 2 bases, with 11 bases sitting between them. CDR3 coding DNA: TGTGCCAGCAGCTTAGGCCAGGGGACACAAGAGACCCAGTACTTC. It yields the protein CASSLGQGTQETQYF.

The V gene is TRBV14, the J gene TRBJ2-3; a possible D gene is TRBD1 (5 bases). This CDR3 has 12 residues. V lost 0 bases, J lost 10 bases, and 8 bases lay in between. CDR1 and CDR2 (germline): SGHDN, FVKESK. CDR3 protein: CASSQDRVAQYF. For the CDR3, the DNA is TGTGCCAGCAGCCAAGACAGGGTTGCGCAGTATTTT.

The V and J genes are TRBV27 and TRBJ2-7; TRBD1 is a possible D gene (7 bases). V dropped 3 bases and J dropped 3 bases, with 18 bases sitting between them. Germline assignment: CDR1 MNHEY and CDR2 SMNVEV (reference sequence). There are 16 residues in the CDR3. The CDR3 bases are TGTGCCAGCAGTTTCCGGGGGACAGTGCCCAACTACGAGCAGTACTTC. Translation: CASSFRGTVPNYEQYF.

The chain carries TRBV29-1 and TRBJ2-1; D not resolved. In germline, CDR1 is SQVTM, CDR2 ANQGSEA. Deletions cut 1 base from V and 5 bases from J, with 9 bases between. The CDR3 spans 13 residues. The CDR3 protein is CSVEGWANNEQFF. The CDR3 nucleotides read TGCAGCGTTGAAGGTTGGGCTAACAATGAGCAGTTCTTC.

This chain joins TRBV5-1 and TRBJ2-1; D might be TRBD2 (5 bases). V lost 8 bases and J lost 2, with 17 bases in between. Germline V gene data show CDR1 as SGHRS and CDR2 as YFSETQ. The CDR3 extends over 15 amino acids. The CDR3 spells CASGSERGPYNEQFF. The CDR3 DNA sequence: TGCGCCAGTGGGAGCGAGCGCGGACCCTACAATGAGCAGTTCTTC.

This clone turned up a few times. The V gene is TRBV18, the J gene TRBJ2-3, with 7 bases aligning to TRBD2. The germline V gene encodes CDR1 KGHSH and CDR2 LQKENI. V gave up 4 bases and J gave up 3 bases; unmatched junction bases: 19. The CDR3 totals 19 residues. DNA for the CDR3: TGTGCCAGCTCACAACCACGCATCTCCGGGGAGGGGATGACAGATACGCAGTATTTT. Its translation is CASSQPRISGEGMTDTQYF.

This chain uses TRBV19 with TRBJ2-5, with 10 nucleotides matching TRBD2. V trimming: 5 bases; J trimming: 1 base; junction bases outside the gene matches: 7. Germline CDR1 reads LNHDA; CDR2 reads SQIVND (reference sequence). The CDR3 extends over 16 amino acids. The CDR3: CASSLGAGGAQETQYF. As DNA, the CDR3 is TGTGCCAGTAGTCTCGGAGCGGGGGGGGCCCAAGAGACCCAGTACTTC.

The gene calls are TRBV15 and TRBJ2-2, with TRBD1 matching over 9 bases. V lost 9 bases to trimming and J lost 4 bases; unmatched junction nucleotides: 9. Germline CDR1 LNHNV, CDR2 YYDKDF (reference sequence). The CDR3 consists of 15 residues. The CDR3 sequence: CATGKDRGGTGELFF. In DNA, the CDR3 is TGTGCCACGGGGAAGGACAGGGGAGGCACCGGGGAGCTGTTTTTT.

The rearrangement links TRBV25-1 to TRBJ2-1, with D possibly being TRBD1 (6 bases). The germline CDR1 and CDR2 sequences are MGHDK and SYGVNS. This CDR3 has 16 amino acids. Trimming removed 6 bases from V and 5 bases from J, with 20 bases in between. The CDR3 DNA reads TGTGCCAGCAGAGGAGACAGGTCGGCAGCGGACAATGAGCAGTTCTTC. The encoded protein is CASRGDRSAADNEQFF.